The 22 T cell receptor beta chains below come from one sample, sequenced in a study of CD8+ T cells in alopecia areata. Extracted RNA was reverse transcribed into cDNA, the sequencing template. Using immunoSEQ multiplex PCR, the repertoire was profiled, and TCRdb retains in-frame clones only, with some absent. The repertoire consists of a few hundred thousand clones, with about two thirds occurring once and the leading ten covering around 1.2%. The sequenced sample was CD4+ T cells sorted from blood, obtained at week 0. The receptors were gathered from a human donor with alopecia areata.

J is TRBJ1-1 and V is TRBV7-6, with TRBD1 matching 7 bases. The CDR3 extends over 16 amino acids. Trimming took 4 bases from V and 0 from J; bases not matched to a gene: 8. CDR1 and CDR2 from the germline V gene are SGHVS and FNYEAQ. The CDR3 bases are TGTGCCAGCAGCTCAGGGGCGACAGGGTTGAACACTGAAGCTTTCTTT. It encodes CASSSGATGLNTEAFF.

The rearrangement joins TRBV19 to TRBJ1-1, with a weak D call TRBD1 (5 bases). The CDR3 totals 15 residues. The V gene lost 3 bases and the J gene lost 2 bases, with 13 bases spanning the gap. Germline-derived CDR1 and CDR2 are LNHDA and SQIVND (reference sequence). The CDR3: CASSIEARGNTEAFF. The CDR3 region has the DNA TGTGCCAGTAGTATTGAAGCCCGGGGCAACACTGAAGCTTTCTTT.

This rearrangement joins TRBV27 to TRBJ1-1; TRBD1 aligns across 11 bases. J was trimmed by 5 bases and V by 5 bases; bases with no gene match: 7. From germline, CDR1 is MNHEY and CDR2 SMNVEV (reference sequence). There are 15 residues in the CDR3. CDR3 residues: CASSLLGQGATEAFF. DNA for the CDR3: TGTGCCAGCAGTCTCCTTGGACAGGGGGCGACTGAAGCTTTCTTT.

This clone appeared once. The rearrangement joins TRBV10-3 to TRBJ2-7; perhaps TRBD2 as D (6 bases). CDR3 length equals 16 residues. The germline CDR1 and CDR2 sequences are ENHRY and SYGVKD. Trimming took 3 bases from V and 3 from J, leaving 18 bases between them. The CDR3 loop is CAISDMGGAGSYEQYF. CDR3 coding DNA: TGTGCCATCAGTGACATGGGGGGTGCAGGGAGCTACGAGCAGTACTTC.

This chain connects TRBV6-1 to TRBJ2-3; D uncertain. Germline V gives CDR1 MNHNS, CDR2 SASEGT. CDR3 length: 14 amino acids. Trimming left V 5 bases short and J 4 bases short, with 13 bases between. The CDR3 DNA reads as TGTGCCAGCAGTCCCGGGCAGGTACCAGATACGCAGTATTTT. Translated, it gives CASSPGQVPDTQYF.

The chain recombines TRBV7-9 with TRBJ1-1, with D perhaps TRBD1 (5 bases). The CDR3 consists of 12 residues. Trimming shortened V by 2 bases and J by 12 bases, and 13 bases separated the two germline ends. Germline CDR1 reads SEHNR; CDR2 reads FQNEAQ (reference sequence). The CDR3: CASSLIRGQPFF. In nucleotides, the CDR3 is TGTGCCAGCAGCTTAATTAGGGGTCAGCCTTTCTTT.

The genes are TRBV30 and TRBJ2-6, with a tentative D call TRBD1 (6 bases). V dropped 2 bases and J dropped 11 bases, with 13 bases sitting between them. CDR3 length equals 13 residues. CDR1 and CDR2 from the germline V gene are GTSNPN and SVGIG (reference sequence). In nucleotides, the CDR3 is TGTGCCTGGAGTCCGGACAGCGCCTACGTCCTGACTTTC. Its translation is CAWSPDSAYVLTF.

The genes are TRBV30 and TRBJ1-1, with a tentative D call TRBD1 (6 bases). The length of the CDR3 is 10 residues. V dropped 4 bases and J dropped 10 bases, with 10 bases sitting between them. CDR1 is GTSNPN and CDR2 is SVGIG in the germline V gene (reference sequence). The CDR3 loop is CAWTGGRAFF. Here the CDR3 DNA reads TGTGCCTGGACCGGGGGCCGAGCTTTCTTT. The entire variable domain, with the rest obtained from reference TRBV30 and TRBJ1-1, is as follows: SQTIHQWPATLVQPVGSPLSLECTVEGTSNPNLYWYRQAAGRGLQLLFYSVGIGQISSEVPQNLSASRPQDRQFILSSKKLLLSDSGFYLCAWTGGRAFFGQGTRLTVV.

In its sample, this clone was seen a few times. The J gene is TRBJ1-1, the V gene TRBV29-1; D not certain. The CDR3 is made up of 11 amino acids. Looked up from germline, CDR1 is SQVTM and CDR2 is ANQGSEA. V gave up 7 bases and J gave up 1 base, with 7 bases separating them. The CDR3 reads CSGYRNTEAFF. Here the CDR3 DNA reads TGCAGCGGCTACAGGAACACTGAAGCTTTCTTT. Supplemented by reference TRBV29-1 and TRBJ1-1, the full variable domain reads SAVISQKPSRDICQRGTSLTIQCQVDSQVTMMFWYRQQPGQSLTLIATANQGSEATYESGFVIDKFPISRPNLTFSTLTVSNMSPEDSSIYLCSGYRNTEAFFGQGTRLTVV.

This clone came up a few times. This chain joins TRBV29-1 and TRBJ1-1, with a weak D call TRBD1 (5 bases). Germline loops: CDR1 SQVTM, CDR2 ANQGSEA. V gave up 0 bases and J gave up 0 bases, with 8 bases separating them. This CDR3 is 14 amino acids long. As DNA, the CDR3 is TGCAGCGTTGAAGACAGACAGATGAACACTGAAGCTTTCTTT. Amino acid sequence: CSVEDRQMNTEAFF.

The rearrangement links TRBV11-2 to TRBJ1-3; D gene ambiguous. In germline, CDR1 is SGHAT, CDR2 FQNNGV. The V and J ends lost 4 bases and 4 bases respectively, with 5 bases between them. The CDR3 has 12 amino acids. The CDR3 bases are TGTGCCAGCAGCTCCCCGGGAAACACCATATATTTT. This gives the protein CASSSPGNTIYF.

The V gene is TRBV30, the J gene TRBJ1-4, with D possibly being TRBD1 (5 bases). Trimming shortened V by 0 bases and J by 8 bases, and 16 bases separated the two germline ends. Looked up from germline, CDR1 is GTSNPN and CDR2 is SVGIG (reference sequence). The CDR3 spans 15 residues. In DNA form, the CDR3 reads TGTGCCTGGAGTGTAGGAGGGGCTGGAATCGAAAAACTGTTTTTT. It yields the protein CAWSVGGAGIEKLFF.

The chain couples TRBV5-6 to TRBJ2-2, with TRBD1 matching 7 bases. Germline-derived CDR1 and CDR2 are SGHDT and YYEEEE. The CDR3 extends over 15 amino acids. V shed 4 bases and J 4 bases; nucleotides not matched to a gene: 7. The CDR3 region has the DNA TGTGCCAGCAGCCAGGACAGGCTGAGCACCGGGGAGCTGTTTTTT. Protein: CASSQDRLSTGELFF.

The V and J genes are TRBV5-1 and TRBJ2-6, with 7 bases matching TRBD2. Looked up from germline, CDR1 is SGHRS and CDR2 is YFSETQ. V shed 3 bases and J 0 bases; nucleotides not matched to a gene: 3. The CDR3 is made up of 16 amino acids. CDR3 coding DNA: TGCGCCAGCAGCTGGGGAGGGTCCTCTGGGGCCAACGTCCTGACTTTC. Protein product: CASSWGGSSGANVLTF.

V and J are TRBV6-4 and TRBJ2-1, with D possibly matching TRBD2 (7 bases). Germline assignment: CDR1 MRHNA and CDR2 SNTAGT. This CDR3 region has 14 residues. V was shortened by 6 bases and J by 9 bases, with 18 bases between the two germline ends. This CDR3 reads CASSPEGGVSEQFF. The CDR3 coding sequence is TGTGCCAGCAGCCCCGAGGGGGGGGTAAGTGAGCAGTTCTTC.

The CDR3 region has the DNA TGCGCCAGCAGCCAAGATGGACTCCAAGAGACCCAGTACTTC. It translates to CASSQDGLQETQYF. The J gene is TRBJ2-5, the V gene TRBV4-3, with TRBD2 as a possible D gene (5 bases). V gave up 0 bases and J gave up 1 base, with 6 bases separating them. Germline CDR1 and CDR2: LGHNA and YSLEER. This CDR3 is built from 14 residues.

This clone was seen just once. The CDR3 sequence is CASSFLYEQYF. CDR3 coding DNA: TGTGCCAGCAGTTTCCTCTACGAGCAGTACTTC. The rearrangement links TRBV7-2 to TRBJ2-7; unclear D gene. V was shortened by 6 bases and J by 3 bases, with 6 bases between the two germline ends. The germline V gene has CDR1 SGHTA and CDR2 FQGNSA. The CDR3 contains 11 residues.

This clone was picked up a small number of times. The chain has TRBV7-2 and TRBJ2-1; possible D gene TRBD2, 5 bases. The CDR3 consists of 17 residues. Looked up from germline, CDR1 is SGHTA and CDR2 is FQGNSA. Trimming took off 5 bases at V and 4 bases at J, with 21 bases between the two ends. The CDR3 nucleotides are TGTGCCAGCAGCCTAGATGGTTTAGAGGGCACTTACAATGAGCAGTTCTTC. This sequence encodes CASSLDGLEGTYNEQFF.

This clone was detected only once. The chain has TRBV2 and TRBJ2-5; D gene ambiguous. Trimming removed 5 bases at V and 5 bases at J, with 9 bases between. Germline CDR1 and CDR2: SNHLY and FYNNEI. The CDR3 contains 12 residues. Written as DNA, the CDR3 is TGTGCCAGCAGTACGCAAAAGGAGACCCAGTACTTC. It codes for CASSTQKETQYF.

On this clone itself: The sample contains more than one DNA sequence encoding this CDR3. The chain has TRBV5-1 and TRBJ2-6; unclear D gene. Between the trimmed V and J ends, which lost 0 bases and 0 bases, there was a span of 1 base. CDR1 is SGHRS and CDR2 is YFSETQ in the germline V gene. The CDR3 extends over 14 amino acids. The CDR3 spells CASSLASGANVLTF. For the CDR3, the DNA is TGCGCCAGCAGCTTGGCCTCTGGGGCCAACGTCCTGACTTTC.

This sequence joins TRBV27 and TRBJ2-5, with D tentatively TRBD1 (6 bases). The V gene lost 8 bases and the J gene lost 5 bases, with 18 bases spanning the gap. This CDR3 contains 14 residues. Germline CDR1 and CDR2: MNHEY and SMNVEV (reference sequence). CDR3 loop: CASGQGQTRETQYF. In DNA, the CDR3 is TGTGCCAGCGGGCAAGGACAGACCCGGGAGACCCAGTACTTC.

Turning to this clone: Other DNA sequences in this specimen translate into the identical CDR3. This rearrangement joins TRBV6-5 to TRBJ1-5; possibly TRBD1 for D (5 bases). This CDR3 has 14 residues. V lost 5 bases and J 2 bases, leaving 10 bases between the germline ends. Germline CDR1 MNHEY, CDR2 SVGAGI. This chain's CDR3 is CASSPQGGNQPQHF. CDR3 coding DNA: TGTGCCAGCAGTCCTCAGGGAGGCAATCAGCCCCAGCATTTT.